This T cell receptor (beta chain) stems from a study of identical twins. In TCRdb, the 5' RACE reads were re-called with MiXCR into one record per CDR3 protein. The repertoire holds approximately 700,000 distinct CDR3 sequences, with around 6% as singletons. With V trimmed by 7 bases and J by 0 bases, 5 bases remained unmatched. CDR1 and CDR2 (germline): MNHNS, SASEGT. This CDR3 has 14 residues. The table lists this clonotype with a few counts. Antigen specificity is unknown. Study-wide points: Models underestimated how often monozygotic twins shared out-of-frame TCR alpha.

This chain joins TRBV6-1 and TRBJ1-1, with 7 bases identical to TRBD1. The sequenced material came from naive T cells sorted from blood. The receptor comes from a man younger than 35 in good health. The CDR3 DNA follows: TGTGCCAGCACGGGACAGCTCATGAACACTGAAGCTTTCTTT. Translation: CASTGQLMNTEAFF.